This TCR beta chain was found in a study of cytomegalovirus exposure and HLA in healthy donors. The germline V gene encodes CDR1 MNHEY and CDR2 SVGAGI. Trimming took off 5 bases at V and 3 bases at J, with 12 bases between the two ends. This CDR3 region has 14 residues. A word on this clone: Its antigen is as yet unknown.

Study results and caveats: Specificity for CMV antigens was confirmed in vitro for a few of the CMV-associated chains.

Primers: 60 Vbeta forward and 13 Jbeta reverse. Sequenced by immunoSEQ multiplex PCR; TCRdb stores in-frame clones only, minus some. This repertoire shows about 100,000 clones, around 80% found once; its top ten account for about 0.71%. This clonotype was obtained from a woman aged 55-75 years in good health and CMV-seronegative. The source material was PBMCs. The chain couples TRBV6-5 to TRBJ2-3, with D tentatively TRBD2 (5 bases). The CDR3 is CASSRGWSTDTQYF. Here the CDR3 DNA reads TGTGCCAGCAGTCGGGGTTGGTCTACAGATACGCAGTATTTT.